This T cell receptor beta chain appears in the sequencing data of a study of shared clonotypes between healthy human individuals. Researchers ran the assay at a deep level. Sequencing used immunoSEQ multiplex PCR; TCRdb keeps in-frame clones, though not all of them. The table lists 2 million or so clones, 85% to 95% of them singletons. Those who donated were healthy HIV-negative adults, with no recent acute infections or vaccinations reported. Naive CD45RA+ and memory CD45RA-negative subsets were split from CD4+ cells. CDR1 SGHTA and CDR2 FQGNSA come from the germline V gene. Trimming left V 4 bases short and J 5 bases short, with 8 bases between. This CDR3 contains 12 residues.

The chain is built from TRBV7-2 and TRBJ1-2, with D perhaps TRBD1 (5 bases). This receptor was taken from a man aged 18 to 29 in good health. Material: naive CD4+ T cells sorted from blood. The subset was: CD45RA+ positively selected. The CDR3 DNA sequence: TGTGCCAGCAGCTCGACAGATTATGGCTACACCTTC. This translates into CASSSTDYGYTF. Full variable domain (missing parts from reference TRBV7-2 and TRBJ1-2): GAGVSQSPSNKVTEKGKDVELRCDPISGHTALYWYRQSLGQGLEFLIYFQGNSAPDKSGLPSDRFSAERTGGSVSTLTIQRTQQEDSAVYLCASSSTDYGYTFGSGTRLTVV.